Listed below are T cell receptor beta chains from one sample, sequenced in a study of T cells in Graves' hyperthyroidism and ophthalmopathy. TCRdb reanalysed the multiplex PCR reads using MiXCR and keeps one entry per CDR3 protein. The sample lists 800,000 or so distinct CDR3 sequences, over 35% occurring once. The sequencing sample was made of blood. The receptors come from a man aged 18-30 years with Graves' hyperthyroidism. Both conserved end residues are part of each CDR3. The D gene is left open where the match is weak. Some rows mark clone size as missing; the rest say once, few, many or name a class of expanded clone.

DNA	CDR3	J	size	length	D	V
TGCAGTGCTAGAGCTTTGGACAGGGCCGGGGAACTGTTTTTT	CSARALDRAGELFF	TRBJ1-4	.	14	TRBD1	TRBV20-1
TGCAGTGCGGAGGGCGTGAGGCGGATTGAAGCTTTCTTT	CSAEGVRRIEAFF	TRBJ1-1	many	13	.	TRBV20-1
TGTGCCAGTACCCAGGGGGCAAGGACCGGGGAGCTGTTTTTT	CASTQGARTGELFF	TRBJ2-2	.	14	TRBD1	TRBV19
TGCAGCCCCAAACCCTGGGACAGCTTATCCTACGAGCAGTACTTC	CSPKPWDSLSYEQYF	TRBJ2-7	.	15	TRBD1	TRBV29-1
TGTGCCAGTAGCAGACCCAGGGGACCCCAAATTCAGCCCCAGCATTTT	CASSRPRGPQIQPQHF	TRBJ1-5	few	16	.	TRBV19
TGTGCCAGCAGTGGTCGCGTCGGGGGCTACACCTTC	CASSGRVGGYTF	TRBJ1-2	few	12	.	TRBV2
TGTGCCAGTAGTATTTGGCTAGCGGTTAACACCGGGGAGCTGTTTTTT	CASSIWLAVNTGELFF	TRBJ2-2	.	16	TRBD2	TRBV19
TGTGCCAGCAGTGAGTATTGGAGCGGGGGAACGGCGGAGACCCAGTACTTC	CASSEYWSGGTAETQYF	TRBJ2-5	.	17	TRBD2	TRBV2
TGCGCCAGCAGCTCGCCGGACGGGATTTCCGGGGAGCTGTTTTTT	CASSSPDGISGELFF	TRBJ2-2	.	15	.	TRBV5-1
TGCAGCGTTGAAGGACAGGGACGGGACACTGAAGCTTTCTTT	CSVEGQGRDTEAFF	TRBJ1-1	.	14	TRBD1	TRBV29-1
TGTGCCACCAGCAGAACCGGGACTGGGAAAGAGACCCAGTACTTC	CATSRTGTGKETQYF	TRBJ2-5	many	15	.	TRBV15